The text below deals with one T cell receptor (beta chain). As yet, its antigen is unknown. Looked up from germline, CDR1 is SQVTM and CDR2 is ANQGSEA. This CDR3 region has 16 residues. The data are from a study of monozygotic twins with inflammatory bowel disease. Overall study results and limits: Those with IBD had lower TCRbeta diversity (inverse Simpson) than their healthy co-twins did.

The study subjected TCRalpha and TCRbeta cDNA to two nested PCRs of approximately 16 and 9 cycles. From its re-call of the 5' RACE reads, TCRdb lists each CDR3 protein once, without DNA. Found here are about 450,000 distinct CDR3 sequences; the top ten clones hold 2.4%. The V call is TRBV29-1, the J call TRBJ2-1; TCRdb's assignment of TRBD2 cannot be checked, as there is no DNA. Input material: blood. This receptor was obtained from a human donor with ulcerative colitis or Crohn's disease, or a healthy co-twin of an affected twin (not recorded which). CDR3 protein: CSVEVPSGGAYNEQFF.